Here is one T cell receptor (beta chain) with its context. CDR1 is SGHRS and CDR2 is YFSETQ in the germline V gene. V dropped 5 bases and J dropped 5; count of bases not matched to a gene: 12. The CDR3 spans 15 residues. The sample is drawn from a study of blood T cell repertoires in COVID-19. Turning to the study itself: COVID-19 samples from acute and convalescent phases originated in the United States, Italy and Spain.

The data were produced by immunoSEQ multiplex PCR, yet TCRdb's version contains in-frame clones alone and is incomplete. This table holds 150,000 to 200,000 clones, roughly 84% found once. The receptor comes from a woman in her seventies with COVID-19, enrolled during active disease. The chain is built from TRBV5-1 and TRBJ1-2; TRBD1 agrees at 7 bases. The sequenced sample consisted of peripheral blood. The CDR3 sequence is CASSGSSGTVYGYTF. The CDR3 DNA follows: TGCGCCAGCAGTGGATCGTCCGGGACAGTTTATGGCTACACCTTC.